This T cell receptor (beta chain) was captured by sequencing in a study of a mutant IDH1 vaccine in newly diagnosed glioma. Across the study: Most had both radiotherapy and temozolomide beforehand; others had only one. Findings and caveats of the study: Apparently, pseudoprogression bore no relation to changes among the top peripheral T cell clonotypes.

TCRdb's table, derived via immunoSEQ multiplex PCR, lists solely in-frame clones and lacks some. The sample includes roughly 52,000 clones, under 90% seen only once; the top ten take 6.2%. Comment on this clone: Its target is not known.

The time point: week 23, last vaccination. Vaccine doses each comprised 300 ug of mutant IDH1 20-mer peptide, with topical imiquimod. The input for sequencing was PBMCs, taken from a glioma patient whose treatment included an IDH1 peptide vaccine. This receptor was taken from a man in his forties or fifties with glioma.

The CDR3 sequence: CATVALYEQYF. CDR3 DNA sequence: TGTGCCACGGTGGCTCTCTACGAGCAGTACTTC. The chain carries TRBV6-1 and TRBJ2-7; no reliable D call. The CDR3 runs 11 residues. The V and J ends lost 10 bases and 3 bases respectively, with 10 bases between them. Germline V CDR1 and CDR2: MNHNS, SASEGT.